The next 8 T cell receptor beta chains were all read from a single sample in a study of CD8+CD57+ T cells in acquired aplastic anemia. Only patients with CD8+CD57+ cell expansion on flow cytometry were chosen for sequencing. Profiling of TCR beta VDJ combinations and CDR3 sequences used genomic DNA as template. TCRdb used MiXCR to reprocess the reads, holding one entry per CDR3 protein. The sample has some 150,000 distinct CDR3 sequences, around 50% seen once. The sequenced material came from sorted CD4+, CD8+, or CD8+CD57+ T cells (not recorded which) from PBMCs. These receptors came from a human donor with aplastic anemia.

The J gene is TRBJ2-7, the V gene TRBV6-5; D gene ambiguous. CDR3 length: 13 amino acids. CDR1 and CDR2 (germline): MNHEY, SVGAGI. The V gene lost 2 bases and the J gene lost 6 bases, with 11 bases spanning the gap. CDR3 in DNA: TGTGCCAGCAGTTACAGGTTCAGAGGCGAGCAGTACTTC. Translation: CASSYRFRGEQYF.

V usage is TRBV7-8 and J usage is TRBJ2-1; TRBD2 matches 10 bases. The CDR3 spans 14 residues. CDR1 and CDR2 from the germline V gene are SGHVS and FQNEAQ. V dropped 4 bases and J dropped 8; count of bases not matched to a gene: 5. The CDR3 DNA is TGTGCCAGCAGCTCAGCGGGGGGGCTAGATGAGCAGTTCTTC. Translating it yields CASSSAGGLDEQFF.

The gene calls are TRBV20-1 and TRBJ2-7; D perhaps matches TRBD2 (5 bases). V shed 0 bases and J shed 0 bases, with 12 bases lying between them. The CDR3 runs to 15 residues. CDR1 and CDR2 from the germline V gene are DFQATT and SNEGSKA (reference sequence). The CDR3 nucleotides read TGCAGTGCTAGAGACCCCCGTCGGGGCTCCTACGAGCAGTACTTC. Translating it yields CSARDPRRGSYEQYF.

This clonotype was seen ten or more times. CDR3 protein: CASSYGGNSSPLHF. The CDR3 coding sequence is TGTGCCAGCAGTTACGGGGGCAATTCCTCACCCCTCCACTTT. The chain carries TRBV6-5 and TRBJ1-6; a possible D gene is TRBD1 (6 bases). Germline V gene lookup returns CDR1 MNHEY and CDR2 SVGAGI. The CDR3 is 14 residues long. V lost 2 bases, J lost 10 bases, and 12 bases lay in between.

The rearrangement uses TRBV25-1 and TRBJ1-1, with D unresolved. Germline CDR1 and CDR2: MGHDK and SYGVNS. CDR3 length: 13 residues. V gave up 7 bases and J gave up 1 base, with 10 bases separating them. CDR3 bases: TGTGCCAGCACCTCGCAGACGAACACTGAAGCTTTCTTT. It specifies CASTSQTNTEAFF.

The gene calls are TRBV9 and TRBJ2-1; 8 bases fit TRBD1. V shed 3 bases and J 4 bases; nucleotides not matched to a gene: 6. From germline, CDR1 is SGDLS and CDR2 YYNGEE. The CDR3 is 15 residues long. The DNA for the CDR3 is TGTGCCAGCAGCGACCCGGGACAGGAATACAATGAGCAGTTCTTC. This encodes CASSDPGQEYNEQFF.

This clonotype came up many times. This rearrangement joins TRBV5-1 to TRBJ2-3; D unclear. The ends were cut back, 0 bases at V and 7 bases at J, with 9 bases in the middle. Germline V gene lookup returns CDR1 SGHRS and CDR2 YFSETQ. This CDR3 comprises 13 residues. The CDR3 sequence: CASSLDSEHTQYF. The CDR3 DNA follows: TGCGCCAGCAGCTTGGACTCAGAACATACGCAGTATTTT.

V gene TRBV10-3 combines with J gene TRBJ1-3; 7 positions agree with TRBD1. The CDR3 is 15 residues long. Germline V CDR1 and CDR2: ENHRY, SYGVKD. V gave up 6 bases and J gave up 0 bases; unmatched junction bases: 5. DNA for the CDR3: TGTGCCATCAGCGCCGGGACAGACTCTGGAAACACCATATATTTT. Translated, it gives CAISAGTDSGNTIYF.